The clone carrying this T cell receptor beta chain appeared once. The data originate from a study of control samples from healthy donors and cancer patients. The length of the CDR3 is 16 residues. The germline gives CDR1 KGHSH, CDR2 LQKENI. V gave up 5 bases and J gave up 7 bases, with 18 bases separating them. Method: immunoSEQ multiplex PCR; TCRdb's copy keeps in-frame clones and lacks some. Among over 100,000 clones, approximately 90% were seen once, and the ten largest hold roughly 3.4%. The TCR comes from a man aged 40-49 years in good health. The specimen sequenced was blood. The V gene is TRBV18, the J gene TRBJ1-6, with D possibly TRBD1 on 5 matching bases. The CDR3: CASSDGQGIRNSPLHF. In DNA, the CDR3 is TGTGCCAGCTCAGACGGACAAGGGATACGGAATTCACCCCTCCACTTT.